Listed here is a single T cell receptor beta chain. In the original workflow: Reference gene primers were amplified, and this amplification served to estimate nucleated cell counts. Using immunoSEQ multiplex PCR, the repertoire was profiled, and TCRdb retains in-frame clones only, with some absent. That table gives V, J and clone size, and the DNA gave D and trimming. The repertoire holds 250,000 or so clones, with around 81% as singletons. The record originates from a study of blood T cell repertoires in COVID-19. Study-level information: Sites across the United States, Italy and Spain contributed samples from acute and convalescent COVID-19. The analysed material was cDNA or gDNA that came from T cells, B-cell-depleted T cells, or PBMCs.

The CDR3 has 13 amino acids. The J segment lost 5 bases and the V segment lost 3 bases, leaving 3 bases of the junction unmatched. The sequence came from a man aged 30-40 years who had recovered from COVID-19. The chain couples TRBV12-3 or TRBV12-4 to TRBJ2-5; 7 positions match TRBD2. The sequencing sample was made of peripheral blood. In DNA form, the CDR3 reads TGTGCCAGCAGTTTTAACGGGGGGGAGACCCAGTACTTC. Translating it yields CASSFNGGETQYF.